Following are 3 T cell receptor beta chains from one sample sequenced in a study of blood T cell repertoires in COVID-19. Profiled with immunoSEQ multiplex PCR; TCRdb holds only in-frame clones, not every one. The table includes under 150,000 clones, approximately 81% detected once. Sequenced input: peripheral blood. Receptors were obtained from a human donor in a cohort sampled during active COVID-19.

This chain connects TRBV9 to TRBJ2-5; no reliable D call. CDR1 and CDR2 from the germline V gene are SGDLS and YYNGEE. V was pared by 4 bases and J by 5 bases, with 9 bases between. The CDR3 sequence is 12 residues long. The CDR3 nucleotides read TGTGCCAGCAGCTCACCCGGGGAGACCCAGTACTTC. Its protein product is CASSSPGETQYF.

The V call is TRBV28, the J call TRBJ2-3, with TRBD2 as a possible D gene (5 bases). The CDR3 runs to 18 residues. Germline lookup yields CDR1 MDHEN and CDR2 SYDVKM. V shed 3 bases and J shed 2 bases, with 21 bases lying between them. In DNA form, the CDR3 reads TGTGCCAGCAGTTTTGCGTCGGGTCTCTATCGGGACACAGATACGCAGTATTTT. It translates to CASSFASGLYRDTDTQYF.

This chain links TRBV12-3 or TRBV12-4 with TRBJ2-7; D possibly corresponds to TRBD1 (6 bases). This CDR3 contains 12 residues. Trimming removed 6 bases from V and 2 bases from J, with 8 bases in between. The CDR3 DNA reads TGTGCCAGCAGAGGGGACACCTACGAGCAGTACTTC. Translation: CASRGDTYEQYF.